The rows below give T cell receptor beta chains drawn from one sample of a study of blood T cell repertoires in COVID-19. The table came from immunoSEQ multiplex PCR; TCRdb's copy has only in-frame clones and leaves some out. In the table there are approximately 260,000 clones, less than 85% of which are singletons. Sequencing was done on a sample of peripheral blood. All receptors derive from a woman aged 80 or over with active or convalescent COVID-19. Each CDR3 is given with its conserved first and last residue. A D gene is named only where the DNA matches it firmly. Not all rows give a size; the values are once, few, many and, for expanded clones, a class.

CDR3nt: TGTGCCAGCAGGTTTAGCGCACATGAGCAGTTCTTC; CDR3aa: CASRFSAHEQFF; v_gene: TRBV5-6; abundance: -; d_gene: -; j_gene: TRBJ2-1
CDR3nt: TGTGCCAGCGGACAGGGGCCCTACGAGCAGTACTTC; CDR3aa: CASGQGPYEQYF; v_gene: TRBV6-5; abundance: -; d_gene: TRBD1; j_gene: TRBJ2-7
CDR3nt: TGCGCCAGCAGTGATAGACTCTCTGGGGCCAACGTCCTGACTTTC; CDR3aa: CASSDRLSGANVLTF; v_gene: TRBV10-1; abundance: -; d_gene: -; j_gene: TRBJ2-6
CDR3nt: TGTGCCAGCAGCCAGATACAGGGGGGCAATCAGCCCCAGCATTTT; CDR3aa: CASSQIQGGNQPQHF; v_gene: TRBV4-2; abundance: -; d_gene: TRBD1; j_gene: TRBJ1-5
CDR3nt: TGTGCCAGCAGCTTTGCGCGCTGGCGGGAATACACAGATACGCAGTATTTT; CDR3aa: CASSFARWREYTDTQYF; v_gene: TRBV12-1; abundance: -; d_gene: -; j_gene: TRBJ2-3
CDR3nt: TGTGCCAGCAGTTACAACACCCCGGACAGGGACTACGAGCAGTACTTC; CDR3aa: CASSYNTPDRDYEQYF; v_gene: TRBV28; abundance: -; d_gene: TRBD1; j_gene: TRBJ2-7
CDR3nt: TGTGCCAGCATAGGACCCCTAGCGGGAGGGTGGAACATTCAGTACTTC; CDR3aa: CASIGPLAGGWNIQYF; v_gene: TRBV28; abundance: -; d_gene: TRBD2; j_gene: TRBJ2-4
CDR3nt: TGCAGCGTTGTCCTTTTTGGGGGGAGGTACGAGCAGTACTTC; CDR3aa: CSVVLFGGRYEQYF; v_gene: TRBV29-1; abundance: -; d_gene: -; j_gene: TRBJ2-7
CDR3nt: TGTGCCAGCAGTTTCCCGGGAGGTACTGAAGCTTTCTTT; CDR3aa: CASSFPGGTEAFF; v_gene: TRBV28; abundance: -; d_gene: -; j_gene: TRBJ1-1
CDR3nt: TGCGCCAGCAGCTCAATAACTAGTCGGAGCTCCTACAATGAGCAGTTCTTC; CDR3aa: CASSSITSRSSYNEQFF; v_gene: TRBV5-1; abundance: -; d_gene: -; j_gene: TRBJ2-1
CDR3nt: TGTGCCAGCAGTTCCCCGACAGGGGGATACGAGCAGTACTTC; CDR3aa: CASSSPTGGYEQYF; v_gene: TRBV6-5; abundance: -; d_gene: TRBD1; j_gene: TRBJ2-7
CDR3nt: TGTGCCATGGGGACTAGCGGGAGCAATGAGCAGTTCTTC; CDR3aa: CAMGTSGSNEQFF; v_gene: TRBV15; abundance: -; d_gene: TRBD2; j_gene: TRBJ2-1
CDR3nt: TGCGCCAGCAGCTCGGACAGGGGCTCTTATAATTCACCCCTCCACTTT; CDR3aa: CASSSDRGSYNSPLHF; v_gene: TRBV5-1; abundance: -; d_gene: TRBD1; j_gene: TRBJ1-6
CDR3nt: TGCGCCAGCAGCTTGGCCGCAGGGTTCTACGAGCAGTACTTC; CDR3aa: CASSLAAGFYEQYF; v_gene: TRBV5-1; abundance: -; d_gene: -; j_gene: TRBJ2-7
CDR3nt: TGTGCCAGCAGTGAAACCCCGGGGGAGACCCAGTACTTC; CDR3aa: CASSETPGETQYF; v_gene: TRBV2; abundance: -; d_gene: -; j_gene: TRBJ2-5
CDR3nt: TGTGCCAGTAGTATCTCGACAGGAACGCGTCAGCCCCAGCATTTT; CDR3aa: CASSISTGTRQPQHF; v_gene: TRBV19; abundance: -; d_gene: -; j_gene: TRBJ1-5
CDR3nt: TGTGCCAGCAGCCAAGGGGAGACAGGGGGGGCCAACGTCCTGACTTTC; CDR3aa: CASSQGETGGANVLTF; v_gene: TRBV3-1/TRBV3-2; abundance: -; d_gene: TRBD1; j_gene: TRBJ2-6
CDR3nt: TGTGCCAGCTCACCAAACGCCATGAGGAGAGGAGAGACCCAGTACTTC; CDR3aa: CASSPNAMRRGETQYF; v_gene: TRBV18; abundance: -; d_gene: -; j_gene: TRBJ2-5
CDR3nt: TGCAGCGGGTCAAGGACAGGCGACCTCGCCTACGAGCAGTACTTC; CDR3aa: CSGSRTGDLAYEQYF; v_gene: TRBV29-1; abundance: -; d_gene: TRBD1; j_gene: TRBJ2-7
CDR3nt: TGTGCCTTCGAGGGCGGGGTGAAAACTGAAGCTTTCTTT; CDR3aa: CAFEGGVKTEAFF; v_gene: TRBV30; abundance: -; d_gene: -; j_gene: TRBJ1-1
CDR3nt: TGTGCCAGCAGTTACGCCCCGGTCCAGGCTGGAAACACCATATATTTT; CDR3aa: CASSYAPVQAGNTIYF; v_gene: TRBV6-2/TRBV6-3; abundance: -; d_gene: -; j_gene: TRBJ1-3
CDR3nt: TGTGCCTGGACCCAGGCGCCAGGCACTGAAGCTTTCTTT; CDR3aa: CAWTQAPGTEAFF; v_gene: TRBV30; abundance: -; d_gene: -; j_gene: TRBJ1-1
CDR3nt: TGTGCCAGCAGTCTTACAGGGGTGGGGCAAGATACGCAGTATTTT; CDR3aa: CASSLTGVGQDTQYF; v_gene: TRBV28; abundance: few; d_gene: TRBD1; j_gene: TRBJ2-3
CDR3nt: TGTGCCACCAAAAGAGGCCTGAACACTGAAGCTTTCTTT; CDR3aa: CATKRGLNTEAFF; v_gene: TRBV7-2; abundance: -; d_gene: -; j_gene: TRBJ1-1
CDR3nt: TGTGCCAGCAGCCCACAAGAGACCCAGTACTTC; CDR3aa: CASSPQETQYF; v_gene: TRBV6-6; abundance: once; d_gene: -; j_gene: TRBJ2-5
CDR3nt: TGTGCCAGCAGCCAAGCCTCCGCCGGGGATACGCAGTATTTT; CDR3aa: CASSQASAGDTQYF; v_gene: TRBV3-1/TRBV3-2; abundance: -; d_gene: -; j_gene: TRBJ2-3
CDR3nt: TGTGCCAGCAGCGGGGAGGTAGGCTCCTACGAGCAGTACTTC; CDR3aa: CASSGEVGSYEQYF; v_gene: TRBV5-5; abundance: -; d_gene: -; j_gene: TRBJ2-7
CDR3nt: TGTGCCAGCAGCTTGGGGGGCCCCGGGACAGGGTGGAGCTACACCTTC; CDR3aa: CASSLGGPGTGWSYTF; v_gene: TRBV5-4; abundance: -; d_gene: TRBD1; j_gene: TRBJ1-2
CDR3nt: TGTGCCAGCAGTTTGGTAGGGGACTCCTACGAGCAGTACTTC; CDR3aa: CASSLVGDSYEQYF; v_gene: TRBV28; abundance: -; d_gene: -; j_gene: TRBJ2-7
CDR3nt: TGTGCCAGTAGTATTATTCTGACTAGCGGGAGGGAATACACAGATACGCAGTATTTT; CDR3aa: CASSIILTSGREYTDTQYF; v_gene: TRBV19; abundance: -; d_gene: TRBD2; j_gene: TRBJ2-3
CDR3nt: TGTGCCAGCAGCTGGGGGACTAGCGAAGAGACCCAGTACTTC; CDR3aa: CASSWGTSEETQYF; v_gene: TRBV7-8; abundance: -; d_gene: TRBD2; j_gene: TRBJ2-5
CDR3nt: TGTGCCAGCAGCCAAGATGGGACAGGGGATTTTTCACCCCTCCACTTT; CDR3aa: CASSQDGTGDFSPLHF; v_gene: TRBV4-2; abundance: -; d_gene: TRBD1; j_gene: TRBJ1-6
CDR3nt: TGTGCCAGCAGCGCACTAGGAGTTGCGTCCTACGAGCAGTACTTC; CDR3aa: CASSALGVASYEQYF; v_gene: TRBV5-4; abundance: once; d_gene: -; j_gene: TRBJ2-7
CDR3nt: TGTGCCAGCAGTCCAGGAGGTGAAGCTTTCTTT; CDR3aa: CASSPGGEAFF; v_gene: TRBV7-9; abundance: -; d_gene: -; j_gene: TRBJ1-1
CDR3nt: TGCGCCAGCAGCTCAGGGGACAGGGGCGTAGGCTACACCTTC; CDR3aa: CASSSGDRGVGYTF; v_gene: TRBV5-1; abundance: -; d_gene: TRBD1; j_gene: TRBJ1-2
CDR3nt: TGTGCCAGCGTCAGGGCTGGCACTGAAGCTTTCTTT; CDR3aa: CASVRAGTEAFF; v_gene: TRBV28; abundance: few; d_gene: -; j_gene: TRBJ1-1
CDR3nt: TGTGCCAGCAGCAACGGGGGGGGGATTAGAGCTTTCTTT; CDR3aa: CASSNGGGIRAFF; v_gene: TRBV25-1; abundance: once; d_gene: -; j_gene: TRBJ1-1
CDR3nt: TGCGCCAGCAGCTCAACAACTACAACTAATGAAAAACTGTTTTTT; CDR3aa: CASSSTTTTNEKLFF; v_gene: TRBV5-1; abundance: -; d_gene: -; j_gene: TRBJ1-4
CDR3nt: TGCGCCAGCAGCTTGGTCGGTGACGAGCAGTACTTC; CDR3aa: CASSLVGDEQYF; v_gene: TRBV5-1; abundance: -; d_gene: -; j_gene: TRBJ2-7
CDR3nt: TGCAGTGCTAGTTGGGTGGGACAGGGTTTAAGTCAGCCCCAGCATTTT; CDR3aa: CSASWVGQGLSQPQHF; v_gene: TRBV20-1; abundance: -; d_gene: TRBD1; j_gene: TRBJ1-5